The clone carrying this TCR beta chain has more than one count but fewer than ten. What it recognizes is unknown. cDNA synthesis used the whole RNA isolate, giving expressed TCRB sequences. TCRdb keeps only in-frame clones here, not all; method: immunoSEQ multiplex PCR. This sample yields approximately 250,000 clones, of which approximately 24% are seen a single time; around 0.011% belongs to the top ten. The CDR3 covers 12 residues. Trimming pared 6 bases from V and 4 bases from J, leaving 12 bases between. In germline, CDR1 is GTSNPN, CDR2 SVGIG (reference sequence). The source of the sample is a study of beta chain features in type 1 diabetes. General study findings and limits: When Type 1 diabetes patients were examined, their TCRB CDR3s proved moderately but significantly shorter in all four CD4+ subsets.

The origin of this receptor is a woman in her twenties or thirties with type 1 diabetes. The J gene is TRBJ1-2, the V gene TRBV30; a weak D match, TRBD1 (6 bases). What was sequenced was naive CD4+ T cells from blood. The CDR3 sequence: CACQRGGYGYTF. For the CDR3, the DNA is TGTGCCTGCCAGAGAGGGGGCTATGGCTACACCTTC.